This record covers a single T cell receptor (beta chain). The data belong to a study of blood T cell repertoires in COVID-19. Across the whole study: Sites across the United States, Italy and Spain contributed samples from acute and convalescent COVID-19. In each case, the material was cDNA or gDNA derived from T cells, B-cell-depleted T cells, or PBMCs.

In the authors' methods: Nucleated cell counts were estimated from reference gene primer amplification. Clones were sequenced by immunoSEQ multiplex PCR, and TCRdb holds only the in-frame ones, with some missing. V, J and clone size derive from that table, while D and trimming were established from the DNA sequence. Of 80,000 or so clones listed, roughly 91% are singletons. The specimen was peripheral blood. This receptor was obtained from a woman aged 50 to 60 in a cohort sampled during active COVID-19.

The CDR3: CSASSLRFNEQFF. As DNA, the CDR3 is TGCAGTGCTAGTTCACTAAGATTCAATGAGCAGTTCTTC. The rearrangement joins TRBV20-1 to TRBJ2-1; D remains unclear. Per germline, CDR1 DFQATT and CDR2 SNEGSKA (reference sequence). This CDR3 is built from 13 residues. V lost 3 bases and J lost 6, with 12 bases in between.